Below, 8 T cell receptor beta chains from the same sample are listed, as sequenced in a study of T cell repertoires and leukemia-associated antigens. Their antigens remain unidentified. TCRdb re-analysed the 5' RACE reads in MiXCR, keeping a single row per CDR3 protein. Of 11,000 to 15,000 distinct CDR3 sequences in the sample, roughly 38% were seen once. What was sequenced was CD3+ T cells sorted from blood and cultured. The source of these receptors is a female donor in good health.

The chain has TRBV18 and TRBJ2-7; D not certain. Per the germline V gene, CDR1 is KGHSH and CDR2 is LQKENI. The CDR3 runs 11 residues. V dropped 3 bases and J dropped 6 bases, with 6 bases sitting between them. The CDR3 nucleotides read TGTGCCAGCTCACCCCGGCGCGAGCAGTACTTC. It translates to CASSPRREQYF.

This clonotype was counted many times. The V gene is TRBV7-9, the J gene TRBJ1-5; 9 nucleotides align to TRBD1. The J segment lost 11 bases and the V segment lost 0 bases, leaving 5 bases of the junction unmatched. This CDR3 is built from 14 residues. Germline CDR1 SEHNR, CDR2 FQNEAQ (reference sequence). Here the CDR3 reads CASSLAHTGGSQHF. CDR3 in DNA: TGTGCCAGCAGCTTAGCACACACAGGGGGCTCCCAGCATTTT.

The gene calls are TRBV9 and TRBJ2-7, with D perhaps TRBD1 (5 bases). Germline lookup yields CDR1 SGDLS and CDR2 YYNGEE. Trimming shortened V by 5 bases and J by 0 bases, and 15 bases separated the two germline ends. CDR3 size: 15 residues. CDR3 in amino acids: CASRRRKQVSYEQYF. The CDR3 DNA follows: TGTGCCAGCAGGCGTAGAAAACAGGTCTCCTACGAGCAGTACTTC.

The V call is TRBV3-1, the J call TRBJ1-2; D remains unclear. The length of the CDR3 is 13 residues. Germline CDR1 reads LGHDT; CDR2 reads YNNKEL (reference sequence). Deletions cut 1 base from V and 7 bases from J, with 10 bases between. CDR3 sequence: CASSQARSAGYTF. The CDR3, as DNA: TGTGCCAGCAGCCAAGCTCGGTCGGCTGGCTACACCTTC.

The chain joins TRBV19 to TRBJ1-5; no clear D. The V gene's germline CDR1 is LNHDA and CDR2 SQIVND (reference sequence). Trimming took off 6 bases at V and 2 bases at J, with 17 bases between the two ends. The CDR3 consists of 16 residues. The CDR3: CASSSGGSHGNQPQHF. CDR3 nucleotides: TGTGCCAGTAGCTCCGGTGGGTCTCATGGCAATCAGCCCCAGCATTTT.

In this sample, this clonotype turned up many times. This chain links TRBV21-1 with TRBJ1-4; no DNA check was done on the table's D call, TRBD1. TRBV21-1 is a pseudogene. The CDR3 loop spans 15 amino acids. CDR3 residues: CASSTHPGGREKLFF. Here the CDR3 DNA reads TGTGCCAGCAGCACCCATCCAGGGGGCCGCGAAAAACTGTTTTTT.

About this clonotype itself: Likely a read error: the CDR3 ends without its conserved phenylalanine or tryptophan. This rearrangement joins TRBV25-1 to TRBJ2-3; TRBD1 agrees at 7 bases. The CDR3 runs to 15 residues. Germline loops: CDR1 MGHDK, CDR2 SYGVNS. The CDR3 DNA sequence: TGTGCCCGCAGCGACGGTCGACAGGGAATGGATACGCAGTATCTT. This codes for CARSDGRQGMDTQYL.

Sample share makes this clonotype medium-sized. The rearrangement joins TRBV12-3 or TRBV12-4 to TRBJ1-5; TRBD1 agrees at 10 bases. V shed 3 bases, J shed 6 bases, and the junction held 2 bases outside the gene matches. The CDR3 totals 14 residues. CDR3 DNA: TGTGCCAGCAGTTTGGGACAGGGGCTTCAGCCCCAGCATTTT. This translates into CASSLGQGLQPQHF.